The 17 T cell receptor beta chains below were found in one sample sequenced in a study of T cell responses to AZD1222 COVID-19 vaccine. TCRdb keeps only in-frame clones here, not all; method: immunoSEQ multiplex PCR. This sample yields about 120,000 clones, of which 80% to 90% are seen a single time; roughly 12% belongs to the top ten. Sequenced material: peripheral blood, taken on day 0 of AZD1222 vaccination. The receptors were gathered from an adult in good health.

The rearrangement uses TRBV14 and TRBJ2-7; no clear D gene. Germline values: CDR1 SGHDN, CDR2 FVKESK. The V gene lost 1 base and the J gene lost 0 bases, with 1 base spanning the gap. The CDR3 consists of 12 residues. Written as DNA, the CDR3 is TGTGCCAGCAGCCAAGTCTCCTACGAGCAGTACTTC. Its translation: CASSQVSYEQYF.

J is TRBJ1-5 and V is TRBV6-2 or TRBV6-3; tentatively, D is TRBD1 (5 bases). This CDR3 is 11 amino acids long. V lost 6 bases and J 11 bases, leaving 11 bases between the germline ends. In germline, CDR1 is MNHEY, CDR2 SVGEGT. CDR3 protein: CASSGTSTQHF. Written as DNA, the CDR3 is TGTGCCAGCAGCGGGACCTCGACCCAGCATTTT.

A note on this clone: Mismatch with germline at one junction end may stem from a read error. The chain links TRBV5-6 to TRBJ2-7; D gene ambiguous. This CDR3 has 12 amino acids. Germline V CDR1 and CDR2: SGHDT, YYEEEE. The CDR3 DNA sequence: TGTGCCAGCAGCTTGTATAGGGCCGATGTCGACTTC. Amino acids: CASSLYRADVDF.

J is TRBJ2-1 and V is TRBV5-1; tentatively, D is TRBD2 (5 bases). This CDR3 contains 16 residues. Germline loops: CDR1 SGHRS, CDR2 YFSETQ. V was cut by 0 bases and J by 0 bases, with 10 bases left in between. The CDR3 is CASSLASGSSYNEQFF. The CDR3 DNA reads TGCGCCAGCAGCTTGGCCTCGGGGAGCTCCTACAATGAGCAGTTCTTC.

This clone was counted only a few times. The CDR3 sequence: CASSETSGRAAYEEQFF. CDR3 sequence (DNA): TGCGCCAGCAGCGAAACTAGCGGGAGGGCCGCGTATGAGGAGCAGTTCTTC. This chain joins TRBV4-3 and TRBJ2-1; TRBD2 matches at 13 bases. Germline CDR1 is LGHNA and CDR2 is YSLEER. V lost 5 bases and J lost 10; bases outside the gene matches: 14. This CDR3 comprises 17 residues.

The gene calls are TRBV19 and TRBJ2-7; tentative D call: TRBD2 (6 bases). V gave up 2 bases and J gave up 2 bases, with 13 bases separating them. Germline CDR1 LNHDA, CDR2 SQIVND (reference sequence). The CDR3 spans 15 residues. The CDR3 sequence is CASSIQSGPPYEQYF. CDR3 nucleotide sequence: TGTGCCAGTAGTATACAAAGCGGGCCCCCCTACGAGCAGTACTTC.

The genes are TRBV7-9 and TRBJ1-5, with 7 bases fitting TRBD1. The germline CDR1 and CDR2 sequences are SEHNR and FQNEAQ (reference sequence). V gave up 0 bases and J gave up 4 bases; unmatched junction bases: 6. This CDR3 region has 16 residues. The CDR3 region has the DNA TGTGCCAGCAGCTTAGCCCCACAGGGGCCGAATCAGCCCCAGCATTTT. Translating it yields CASSLAPQGPNQPQHF.

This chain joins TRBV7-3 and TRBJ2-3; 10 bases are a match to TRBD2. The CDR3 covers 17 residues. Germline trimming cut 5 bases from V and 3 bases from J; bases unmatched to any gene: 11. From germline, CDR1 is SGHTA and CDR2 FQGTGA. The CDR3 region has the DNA TGTGCCAGCAGCAAAAACCCCTTAGCGGGAGGTACAGATACGCAGTATTTT. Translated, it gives CASSKNPLAGGTDTQYF.

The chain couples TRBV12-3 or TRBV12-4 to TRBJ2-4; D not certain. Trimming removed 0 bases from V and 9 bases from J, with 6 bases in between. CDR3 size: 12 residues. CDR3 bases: TGTGCCAGCAGTTTAGCCCAGAGCATTCAGTACTTC. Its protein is CASSLAQSIQYF.

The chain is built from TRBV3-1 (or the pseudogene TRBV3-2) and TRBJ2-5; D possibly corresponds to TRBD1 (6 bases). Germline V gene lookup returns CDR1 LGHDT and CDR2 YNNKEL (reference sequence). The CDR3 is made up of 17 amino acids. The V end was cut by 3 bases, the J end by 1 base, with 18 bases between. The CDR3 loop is CASSQGGGRGFQETQYF. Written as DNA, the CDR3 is TGTGCCAGCAGCCAGGGTGGGGGCCGTGGGTTCCAAGAGACCCAGTACTTC.

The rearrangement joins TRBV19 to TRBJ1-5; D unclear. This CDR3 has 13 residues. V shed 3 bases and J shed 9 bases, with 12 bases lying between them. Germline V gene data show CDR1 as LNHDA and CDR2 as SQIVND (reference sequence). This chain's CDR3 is CASSIGPAGPQHF. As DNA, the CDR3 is TGTGCCAGTAGTATCGGACCCGCAGGGCCCCAGCATTTT. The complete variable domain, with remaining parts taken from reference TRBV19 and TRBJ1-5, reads DGGITQSPKYLFRKEGQNVTLSCEQNLNHDAMYWYRQDPGQGLRLIYYSQIVNDFQKGDIAEGYSVSREKKESFPLTVTSAQKNPTAFYLCASSIGPAGPQHFGDGTRLSIL.

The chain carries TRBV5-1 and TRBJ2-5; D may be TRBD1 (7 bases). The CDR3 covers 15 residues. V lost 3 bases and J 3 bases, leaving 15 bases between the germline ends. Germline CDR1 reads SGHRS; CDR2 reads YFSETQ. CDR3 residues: CASSSGDRQKETQYF. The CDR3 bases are TGCGCCAGCAGCTCGGGGGACAGACAGAAAGAGACCCAGTACTTC.

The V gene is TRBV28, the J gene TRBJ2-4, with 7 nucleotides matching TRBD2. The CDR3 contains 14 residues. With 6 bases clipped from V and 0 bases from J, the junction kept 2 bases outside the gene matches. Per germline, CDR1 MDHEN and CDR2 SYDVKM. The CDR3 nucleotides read TGTGCCAGCAGCCTAGCGGAAGCCAAAAACATTCAGTACTTC. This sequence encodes CASSLAEAKNIQYF.

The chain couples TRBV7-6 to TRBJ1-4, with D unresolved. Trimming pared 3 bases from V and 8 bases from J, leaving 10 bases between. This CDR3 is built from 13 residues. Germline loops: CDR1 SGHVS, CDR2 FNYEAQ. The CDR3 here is CASSLQVGEKLFF. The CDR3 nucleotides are TGTGCCAGCAGCTTGCAGGTGGGGGAAAAACTGTTTTTT.

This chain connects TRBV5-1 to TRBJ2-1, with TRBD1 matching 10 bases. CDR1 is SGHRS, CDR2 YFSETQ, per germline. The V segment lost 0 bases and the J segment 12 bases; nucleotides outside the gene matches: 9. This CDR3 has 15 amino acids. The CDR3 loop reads CASSLGTGGTGGQFF. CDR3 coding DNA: TGCGCCAGCAGCTTGGGGACAGGGGGAACGGGTGGGCAGTTCTTC.

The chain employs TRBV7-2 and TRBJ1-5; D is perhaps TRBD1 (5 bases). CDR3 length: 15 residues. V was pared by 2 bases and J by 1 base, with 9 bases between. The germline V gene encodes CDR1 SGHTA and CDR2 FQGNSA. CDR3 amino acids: CASSLLQGSNQPQHF. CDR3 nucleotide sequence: TGTGCCAGCAGCTTACTCCAGGGCAGCAATCAGCCCCAGCATTTT.

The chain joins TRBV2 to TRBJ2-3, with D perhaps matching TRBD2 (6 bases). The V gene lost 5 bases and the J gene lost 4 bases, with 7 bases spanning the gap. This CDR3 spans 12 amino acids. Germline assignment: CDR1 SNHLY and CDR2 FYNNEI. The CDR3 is CASSWDSDTQYF. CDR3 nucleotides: TGTGCCAGCAGTTGGGACTCAGATACGCAGTATTTT.